Below, 3 T cell receptor beta chains from the same sample are listed, as sequenced in a study of cytomegalovirus exposure and HLA in healthy donors. The table came from immunoSEQ multiplex PCR; TCRdb's copy has only in-frame clones and leaves some out. The sample consists of some 250,000 clones, about 90% of them appearing once. Sequencing was done on a sample of PBMCs. The receptors derive from a woman between 18 and 29 years old in good health and CMV-seronegative.

The CDR3 region has the DNA TGTGCCAGCAGCTTAGGGGCAGTATCGGTCGGCGGCTACACCTTC. This encodes CASSLGAVSVGGYTF. V usage is TRBV7-9 and J usage is TRBJ1-2; D remains ambiguous. Germline V gene lookup returns CDR1 SEHNR and CDR2 FQNEAQ (reference sequence). CDR3 length equals 15 residues. Trimming cost V 1 base and J 8 bases, with 17 bases left between them. The full variable domain, in which reference TRBV7-9 and TRBJ1-2 provide the parts outside the CDR3, is DTGVSQNPRHKITKRGQNVTFRCDPISEHNRLYWYRQTLGQGPEFLTYFQNEAQLEKSRLLSDRFSAERPKGSFSTLEIQRTEQGDSAMYLCASSLGAVSVGGYTFGSGTRLTVV.

The chain couples TRBV7-9 to TRBJ1-1; D not certain. The CDR3 runs 13 residues. Germline V lookup: CDR1 SEHNR, CDR2 FQNEAQ (reference sequence). V lost 5 bases and J 1 base, leaving 8 bases between the germline ends. The CDR3 here is CASSPAANTEAFF. Here the CDR3 DNA reads TGTGCCAGCAGCCCTGCGGCGAACACTGAAGCTTTCTTT.

The J gene is TRBJ2-2, the V gene TRBV6-5; D uncertain. V was shortened by 0 bases and J by 4 bases, with 9 bases between the two germline ends. CDR1 is MNHEY, CDR2 SVGAGI, per germline. The CDR3 is made up of 15 amino acids. The CDR3 loop reads CASSYSNPGTGELFF. CDR3 sequence (DNA): TGTGCCAGCAGTTACTCGAATCCAGGCACCGGGGAGCTGTTTTTT.